These 3 T cell receptor beta chains were sequenced from one sample in a study of T-cell memory formation after mild COVID-19. TCRdb reprocessed the 5' RACE reads via MiXCR and lists one record per CDR3 protein. This sample carries about 470,000 distinct CDR3 sequences, approximately 23% of them seen once, and the ten largest clones take 12%. The sample taken for sequencing was PBMCs or a T cell subset sorted from them (not recorded which). Source of these receptors: an adult woman who had mild COVID-19 (a few samples of this study predate the infection). Cell type and time point are not known.

V is TRBV3-1 and J is TRBJ2-7; D is ambiguous. The germline V gene encodes CDR1 LGHDT and CDR2 YNNKEL (reference sequence). This CDR3 is built from 11 residues. Trimming shortened V by 3 bases and J by 8 bases, and 8 bases separated the two germline ends. The CDR3 loop reads CASSQVRQQYF. The CDR3 DNA follows: TGTGCCAGCAGCCAGGTGCGACAGCAGTACTTC.

The chain combines TRBV3-1 with TRBJ2-1; 8 positions agree with TRBD2. Losses at the gene ends were 3 bases for V and 9 bases for J; bases not matched to a gene: 13. CDR3 length equals 16 residues. Germline lookup yields CDR1 LGHDT and CDR2 YNNKEL (reference sequence). CDR3 coding DNA: TGTGCCAGCAGCCAGCTCAGCGGGAGCCTTTCGGGTGAGCAGTTCTTC. Translation: CASSQLSGSLSGEQFF.

CDR3 loop: CAINPSGGMRASSTDTQYF. The CDR3 DNA follows: TGTGCCATCAATCCTAGCGGGGGGATGCGGGCCTCTAGCACAGATACGCAGTATTTT. The rearrangement joins TRBV10-3 to TRBJ2-3, with 11 bases aligning to TRBD2. The V gene's germline CDR1 is ENHRY and CDR2 SYGVKD. Losses at the gene ends were 7 bases for V and 0 bases for J; bases not matched to a gene: 15. CDR3 length: 19 amino acids.